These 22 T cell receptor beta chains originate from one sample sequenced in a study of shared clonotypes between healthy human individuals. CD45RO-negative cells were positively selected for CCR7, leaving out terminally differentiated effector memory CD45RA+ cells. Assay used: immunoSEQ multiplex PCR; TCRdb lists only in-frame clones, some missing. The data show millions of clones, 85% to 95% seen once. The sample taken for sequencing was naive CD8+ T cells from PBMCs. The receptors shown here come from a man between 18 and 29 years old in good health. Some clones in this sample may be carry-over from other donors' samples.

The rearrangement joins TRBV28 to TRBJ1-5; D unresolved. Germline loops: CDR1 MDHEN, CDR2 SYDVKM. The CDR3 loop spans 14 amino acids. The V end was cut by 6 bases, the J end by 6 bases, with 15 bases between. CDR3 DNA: TGTGCCAGCAGCCCGGGAGGACGGGGTCAGCCCCAGCATTTT. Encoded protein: CASSPGGRGQPQHF.

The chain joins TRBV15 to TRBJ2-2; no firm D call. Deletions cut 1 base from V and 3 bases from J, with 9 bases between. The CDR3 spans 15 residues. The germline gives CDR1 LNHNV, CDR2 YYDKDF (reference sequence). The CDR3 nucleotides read TGTGCCACCAGCAGAGTAAACCACTACACCGGGGAGCTGTTTTTT. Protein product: CATSRVNHYTGELFF.

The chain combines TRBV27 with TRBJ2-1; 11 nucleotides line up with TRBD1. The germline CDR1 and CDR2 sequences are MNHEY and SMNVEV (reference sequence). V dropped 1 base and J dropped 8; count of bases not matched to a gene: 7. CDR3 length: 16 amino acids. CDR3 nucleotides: TGTGCCAGCAGTTTATGGGGGACAGGGGGGATAGATGAGCAGTTCTTC. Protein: CASSLWGTGGIDEQFF.

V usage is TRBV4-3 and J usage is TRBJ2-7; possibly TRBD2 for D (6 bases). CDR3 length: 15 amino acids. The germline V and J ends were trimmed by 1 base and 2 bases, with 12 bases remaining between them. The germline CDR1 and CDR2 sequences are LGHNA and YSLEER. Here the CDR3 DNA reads TGCGCCAGCAGCCAAGTCCAAGGCGGGGCCTACGAGCAGTACTTC. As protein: CASSQVQGGAYEQYF.

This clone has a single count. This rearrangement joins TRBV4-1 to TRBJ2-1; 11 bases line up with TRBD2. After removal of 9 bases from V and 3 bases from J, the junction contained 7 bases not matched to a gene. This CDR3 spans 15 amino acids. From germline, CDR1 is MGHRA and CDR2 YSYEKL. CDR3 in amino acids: CASRPGLADYNEQFF. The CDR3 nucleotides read TGCGCCAGTCGACCGGGACTAGCGGACTACAATGAGCAGTTCTTC.

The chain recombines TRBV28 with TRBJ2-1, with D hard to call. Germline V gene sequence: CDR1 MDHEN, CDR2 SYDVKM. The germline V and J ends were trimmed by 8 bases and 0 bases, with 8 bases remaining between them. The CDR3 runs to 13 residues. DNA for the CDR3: TGTGCCAGCCTACCAGACTCCTACAATGAGCAGTTCTTC. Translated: CASLPDSYNEQFF. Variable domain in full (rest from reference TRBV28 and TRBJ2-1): DVKVTQSSRYLVKRTGEKVFLECVQDMDHENMFWYRQDPGLGLRLIYFSYDVKMKEKGDIPEGYSVSREKKERFSLILESASTNQTSMYLCASLPDSYNEQFFGPGTRLTVL.

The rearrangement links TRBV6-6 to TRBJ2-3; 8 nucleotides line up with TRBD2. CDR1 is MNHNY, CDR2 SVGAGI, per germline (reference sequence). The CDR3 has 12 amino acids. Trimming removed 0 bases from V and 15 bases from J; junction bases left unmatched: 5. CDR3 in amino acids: CASSYSQREPYF. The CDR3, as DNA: TGTGCCAGCAGTTACTCGCAGCGGGAGCCCTATTTT.

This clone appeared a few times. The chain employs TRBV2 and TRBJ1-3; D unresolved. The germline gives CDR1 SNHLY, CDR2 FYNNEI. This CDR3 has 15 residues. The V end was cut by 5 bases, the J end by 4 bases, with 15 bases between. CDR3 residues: CASSHDPRRGNTIYF. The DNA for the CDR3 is TGTGCCAGCAGTCATGATCCCCGACGAGGAAACACCATATATTTT.

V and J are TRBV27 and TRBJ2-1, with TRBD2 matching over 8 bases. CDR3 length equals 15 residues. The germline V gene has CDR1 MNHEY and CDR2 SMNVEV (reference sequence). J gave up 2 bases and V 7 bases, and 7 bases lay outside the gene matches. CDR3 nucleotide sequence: TGTGCCAGCACGCTCCGGGGACTAGCCTACAATGAGCAGTTCTTC. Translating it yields CASTLRGLAYNEQFF.

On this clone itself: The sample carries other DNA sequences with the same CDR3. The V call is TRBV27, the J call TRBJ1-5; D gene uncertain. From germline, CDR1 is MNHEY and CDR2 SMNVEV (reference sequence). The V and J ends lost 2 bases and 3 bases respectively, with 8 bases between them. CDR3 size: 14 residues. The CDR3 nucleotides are TGTGCCAGCAGTTTACGGCAGTCCAATCAGCCCCAGCATTTT. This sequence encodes CASSLRQSNQPQHF.

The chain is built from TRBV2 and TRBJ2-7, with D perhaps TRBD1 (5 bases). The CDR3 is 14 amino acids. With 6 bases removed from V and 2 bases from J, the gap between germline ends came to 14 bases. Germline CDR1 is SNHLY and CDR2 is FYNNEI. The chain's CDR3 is CASRVTQGAYEQYF. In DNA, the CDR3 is TGTGCCAGCAGAGTAACCCAGGGTGCCTACGAGCAGTACTTC.

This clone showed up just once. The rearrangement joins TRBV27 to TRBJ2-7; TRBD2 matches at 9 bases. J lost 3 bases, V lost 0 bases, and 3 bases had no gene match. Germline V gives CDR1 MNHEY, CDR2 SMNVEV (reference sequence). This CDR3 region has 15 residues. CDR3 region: CASSLSAGGRYEQYF. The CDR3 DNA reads TGTGCCAGCAGTTTATCGGCGGGAGGGCGCTACGAGCAGTACTTC.

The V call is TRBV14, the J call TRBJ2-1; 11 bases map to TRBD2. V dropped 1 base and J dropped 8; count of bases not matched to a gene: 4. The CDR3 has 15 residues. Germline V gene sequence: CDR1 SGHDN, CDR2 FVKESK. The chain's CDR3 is CASSQGLAGRHEQFF. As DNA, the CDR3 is TGTGCCAGCAGCCAAGGACTAGCGGGAAGACATGAGCAGTTCTTC.

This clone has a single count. In nucleotides, the CDR3 is TGTGCCAGCAGCGCACCTCTAGCGGGAGGGCCGGGAGAGACCCAGTACTTC. It specifies CASSAPLAGGPGETQYF. The chain carries TRBV7-9 and TRBJ2-5, with 12 bases fitting TRBD2. V lost 5 bases and J lost 4; bases outside the gene matches: 11. The CDR3 is made up of 17 amino acids. Germline V CDR1 and CDR2: SEHNR, FQNEAQ (reference sequence). Drawing the rest from reference TRBV7-9 and TRBJ2-5, the complete variable domain is DTGVSQNPRHKITKRGQNVTFRCDPISEHNRLYWYRQTLGQGPEFLTYFQNEAQLEKSRLLSDRFSAERPKGSFSTLEIQRTEQGDSAMYLCASSAPLAGGPGETQYFGPGTRLLVL.

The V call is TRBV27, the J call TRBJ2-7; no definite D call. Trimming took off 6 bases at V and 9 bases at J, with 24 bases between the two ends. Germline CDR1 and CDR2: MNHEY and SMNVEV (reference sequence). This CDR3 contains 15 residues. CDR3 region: CASRLQGSDVGAQYF. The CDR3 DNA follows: TGTGCCAGCAGGCTCCAAGGGTCAGACGTGGGTGCGCAGTACTTC.

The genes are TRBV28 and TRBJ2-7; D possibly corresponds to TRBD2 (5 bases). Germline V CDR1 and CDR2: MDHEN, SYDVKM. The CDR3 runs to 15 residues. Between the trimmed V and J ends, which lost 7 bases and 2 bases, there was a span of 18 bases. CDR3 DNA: TGTGCCAGCATGTCTATGAGGGCTGCAGCCTACGAGCAGTACTTC. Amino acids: CASMSMRAAAYEQYF.

CDR3 DNA: TGCGCCAGCAGCCAACCCTATACTAGCGGCGGGGGGACCCAGTACTTC. Translation: CASSQPYTSGGGTQYF. This chain uses TRBV4-1 with TRBJ2-5, with 8 bases fitting TRBD2. There are 16 residues in the CDR3. CDR1 is MGHRA and CDR2 is YSYEKL in the germline V gene. V dropped 2 bases and J dropped 7; count of bases not matched to a gene: 12.

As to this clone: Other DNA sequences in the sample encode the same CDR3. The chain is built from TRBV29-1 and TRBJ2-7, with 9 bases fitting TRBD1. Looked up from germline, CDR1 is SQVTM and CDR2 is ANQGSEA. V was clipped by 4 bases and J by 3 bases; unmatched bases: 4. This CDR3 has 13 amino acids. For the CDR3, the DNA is TGCAGCGTTGTGGGGACAGGGTTCTACGAGCAGTACTTC. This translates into CSVVGTGFYEQYF.

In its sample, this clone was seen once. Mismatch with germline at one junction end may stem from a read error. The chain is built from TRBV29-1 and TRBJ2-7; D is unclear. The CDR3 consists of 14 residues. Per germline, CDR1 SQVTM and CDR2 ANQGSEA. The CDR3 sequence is CSVEEGQYGYGQYF. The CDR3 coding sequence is TGCAGCGTTGAAGAGGGTCAGTATGGCTACGGGCAGTACTTC.

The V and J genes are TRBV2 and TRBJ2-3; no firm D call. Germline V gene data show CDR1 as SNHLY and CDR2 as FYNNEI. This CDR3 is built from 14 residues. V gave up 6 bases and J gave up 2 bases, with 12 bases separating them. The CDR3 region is CASSPFLPTDTQYF. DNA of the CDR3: TGTGCCAGCAGCCCGTTTCTTCCCACAGATACGCAGTATTTT.

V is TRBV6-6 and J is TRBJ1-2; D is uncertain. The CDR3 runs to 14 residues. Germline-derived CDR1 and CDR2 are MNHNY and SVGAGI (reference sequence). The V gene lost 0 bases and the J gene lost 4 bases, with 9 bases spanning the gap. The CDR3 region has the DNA TGTGCCAGCAGTTACTCATACTCGACCTATGGCTACACCTTC. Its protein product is CASSYSYSTYGYTF.

CDR3 bases: TGTGCCAGCAGTTTAATTTACGGCACCAATCAGCCCCAGCATTTT. Its translation is CASSLIYGTNQPQHF. The chain uses TRBV27 and TRBJ1-5; D is unclear. CDR1 and CDR2 from the germline V gene are MNHEY and SMNVEV (reference sequence). Trimming took off 2 bases at V and 3 bases at J, with 11 bases between the two ends. The CDR3 has 15 residues.